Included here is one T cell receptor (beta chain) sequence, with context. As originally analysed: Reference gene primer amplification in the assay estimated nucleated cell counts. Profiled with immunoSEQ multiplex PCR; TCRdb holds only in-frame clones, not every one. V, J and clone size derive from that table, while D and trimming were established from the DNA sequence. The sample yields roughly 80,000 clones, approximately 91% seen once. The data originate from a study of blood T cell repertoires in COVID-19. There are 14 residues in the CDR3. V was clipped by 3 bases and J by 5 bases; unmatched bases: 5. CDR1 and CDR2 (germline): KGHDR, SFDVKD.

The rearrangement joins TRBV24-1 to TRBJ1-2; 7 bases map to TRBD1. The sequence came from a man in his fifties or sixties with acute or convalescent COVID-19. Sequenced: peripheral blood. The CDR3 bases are TGTGCCACCAGTGATACGGTCAGGGGGTATGGCTACACCTTC. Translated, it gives CATSDTVRGYGYTF.